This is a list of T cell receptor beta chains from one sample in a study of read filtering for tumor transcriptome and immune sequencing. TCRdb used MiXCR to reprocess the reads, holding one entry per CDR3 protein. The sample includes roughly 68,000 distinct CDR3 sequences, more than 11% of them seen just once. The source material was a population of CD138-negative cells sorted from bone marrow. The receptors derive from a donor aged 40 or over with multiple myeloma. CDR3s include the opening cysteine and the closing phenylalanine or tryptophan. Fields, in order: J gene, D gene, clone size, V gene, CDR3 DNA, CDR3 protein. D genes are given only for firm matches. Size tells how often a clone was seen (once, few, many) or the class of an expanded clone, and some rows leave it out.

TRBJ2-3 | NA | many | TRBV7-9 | TGTGCCAGCAGCAGAGGGATGACAGATACGCAGTATTTT | CASSRGMTDTQYF
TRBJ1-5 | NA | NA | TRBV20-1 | TGCAGTGCTGAACCAAGACAGCCTTATAGCAATCAGCCCCAGCATTTT | CSAEPRQPYSNQPQHF
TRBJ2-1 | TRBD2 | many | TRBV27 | TGTGCCAGCAGTTTTAGAAGCGGGAGGGGCAATGAGCAGTTCTTC | CASSFRSGRGNEQFF
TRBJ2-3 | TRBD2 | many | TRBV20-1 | TGCAGTGCTAGAGATCAGCTGGGACTAGCACTAAAAGATACGCAGTATTTT | CSARDQLGLALKDTQYF
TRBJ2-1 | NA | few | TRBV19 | TGTGCCAGTAAATCGCCCGGTGGAAGCGACGAGCAGTTCTTC | CASKSPGGSDEQFF
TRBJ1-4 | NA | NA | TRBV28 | TGTGCCAGCAGTTTATTGCCGGAAAAACTGTTTTTT | CASSLLPEKLFF
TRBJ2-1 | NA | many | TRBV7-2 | TGTGCCAGCAGCTTAACTAGCTTTGAATTCAATGAGCAGTTCTTC | CASSLTSFEFNEQFF
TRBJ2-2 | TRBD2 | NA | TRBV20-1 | TGCAGTGCTGGAGGCGGACTAGACGGCACCGGGGAGCAGTTTTTT | CSAGGGLDGTGEQFF
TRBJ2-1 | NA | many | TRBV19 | TGTGCCAGTAGTATGGGCGGGGACTACAATGAGCAGTTCTTC | CASSMGGDYNEQFF
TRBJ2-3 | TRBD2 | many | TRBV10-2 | TGCGCCAGCCTAGCGGTGGTAGGCACAGATACGCAGTATTTT | CASLAVVGTDTQYF
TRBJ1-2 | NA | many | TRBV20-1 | TGCAGTGCTATTTACAGGGATGGCTACACCTTC | CSAIYRDGYTF
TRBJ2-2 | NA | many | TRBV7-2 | TGTGCCAGCAGCTTAGTCCCCTGGAGGGCCGAGCTGTTTTTT | CASSLVPWRAELFF
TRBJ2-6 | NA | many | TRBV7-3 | TGTGCCAGCAGCTGGGGTACCTCTGGGGCCAACGTCCTGACTTTC | CASSWGTSGANVLTF
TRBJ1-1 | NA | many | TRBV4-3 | TGCGCCAGCAGCCACAGGAGAAACACTGAAGCTTTCTTT | CASSHRRNTEAFF
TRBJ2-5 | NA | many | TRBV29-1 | TGCAGCGTTGCTCTAGCAGAGACCCAGTACTTC | CSVALAETQYF
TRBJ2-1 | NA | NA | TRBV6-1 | TGTGCCATGCTAGGACGATCAAATGAGCAGTTCTTC | CAMLGRSNEQFF
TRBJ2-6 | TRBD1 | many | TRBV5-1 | TGCGCCAGCAGCGGCCGGGACAGGGGCTCTGGGGCCAACGTCCTGACTTTC | CASSGRDRGSGANVLTF
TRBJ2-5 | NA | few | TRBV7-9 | TGTGCCAGCAGCTTAGATGGGCGGCAAGAGACCCAGTACTTC | CASSLDGRQETQYF
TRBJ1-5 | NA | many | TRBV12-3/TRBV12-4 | TGTGCCAGCAGTATAGGTAACAATCAGCCCCAGCATTTT | CASSIGNNQPQHF
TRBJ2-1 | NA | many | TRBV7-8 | TGTGCCAGCAGCTTATACAGGGGGGGGTCGTACAATGAGCAGTTCTTC | CASSLYRGGSYNEQFF
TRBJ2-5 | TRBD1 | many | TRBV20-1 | TGCAGTGCTAGAGACATGACAGGGGGAGAAGGGCAAGAGACCCAGTACTTC | CSARDMTGGEGQETQYF
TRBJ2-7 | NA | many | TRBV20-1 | TGCAGTGCTAGACAGGGGGGGTCCTACGAGCAGTACTTC | CSARQGGSYEQYF
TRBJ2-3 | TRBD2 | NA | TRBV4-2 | TGTGCCAGCAGCCGCGTCGGACTAGCGGACACAGATACGCAGTATTTT | CASSRVGLADTDTQYF
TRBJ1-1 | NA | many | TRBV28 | TGTGCCAGCAGTTTATCGCTCGAAGCTTTCTTT | CASSLSLEAFF
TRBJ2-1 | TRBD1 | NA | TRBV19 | TGTGCCAAGCAACCGGGACAGGGGGTCAATGAGCAGTTCTTC | CAKQPGQGVNEQFF
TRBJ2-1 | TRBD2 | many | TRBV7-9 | TGTGCCAGCAGCTCCCCCCACGGACTAGCGGGATTTGTTGTCTACAATGAGCAGTTCTTC | CASSSPHGLAGFVVYNEQFF
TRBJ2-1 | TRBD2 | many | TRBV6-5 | TGTGCCAGCAGTTTCCAGAAGGCTAGCGGGACGTACAATGAGCAGTTCTTC | CASSFQKASGTYNEQFF
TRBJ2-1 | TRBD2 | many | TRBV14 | TGTGCCAGCAGCCCCTTTGGGACTAGCGGGAGAAATGAGCAGTTCTTC | CASSPFGTSGRNEQFF
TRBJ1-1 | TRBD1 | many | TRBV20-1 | TGCAGTGCTAGAGGCAGGGGGCGGGCTGGAGCTTTCTTT | CSARGRGRAGAFF
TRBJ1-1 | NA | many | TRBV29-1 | TGCAGCGTTGAAGATCGCAGGGTGGGGCACACTGAAGCTTTCTTT | CSVEDRRVGHTEAFF
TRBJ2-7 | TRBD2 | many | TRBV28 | TGTGCCAGCAGTTACCGGACTAGCGGCCCCTACGAGCAGTACTTC | CASSYRTSGPYEQYF
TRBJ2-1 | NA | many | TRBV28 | TGTGCCAGCAGTTTATCGGCGGGGAGCTCCTACAATGAGCAGTTCTTC | CASSLSAGSSYNEQFF
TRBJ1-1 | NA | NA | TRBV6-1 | TGTGCCAGCGGTGAAAATCTGGGGGGGAACACTGAAGCTTCCTTT | CASGENLGGNTEASF
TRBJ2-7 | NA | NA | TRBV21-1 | TGTGCCAGCAGCAAAAGTGGACAGCCCCGGTTGGAGGGCTCCTACGAGCAGTACTTC | CASSKSGQPRLEGSYEQYF
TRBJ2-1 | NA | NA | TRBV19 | TGTGCCAGTACTTCCGGTAACTCCTACAATAAGCAGTTCTTC | CASTSGNSYNKQFF
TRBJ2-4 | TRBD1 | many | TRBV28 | TGTGCCAGCAGTTTATCAGGGCGGAGGGACAGGGGGCCTGAAGCCAAAAACATTCAGTACTTC | CASSLSGRRDRGPEAKNIQYF
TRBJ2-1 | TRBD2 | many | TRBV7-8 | TGTGCCAGCACCCGAGCGGGAGTCGGGAGCTCCTACAATGAGCAGTTCTTC | CASTRAGVGSSYNEQFF
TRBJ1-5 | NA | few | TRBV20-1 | TGCAGTGCTAGGACGGGGCTACAAGTCAATCAGCCCCAGCATTTT | CSARTGLQVNQPQHF
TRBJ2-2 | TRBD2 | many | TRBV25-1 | TGTGCCAGCAGCCCTAGCGGGAGGCGGACCGGGGAGCTGTTTTTT | CASSPSGRRTGELFF
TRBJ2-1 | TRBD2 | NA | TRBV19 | TGTGCCACTAGTATCGTACCTAGCGGACAAGTTCCCCACAATGAGCAGTTCTTC | CATSIVPSGQVPHNEQFF
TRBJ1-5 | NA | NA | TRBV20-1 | TGCAGTGCTAGAGACGGCCCAGATCAGCCCCTGCATTTT | CSARDGPDQPLHF
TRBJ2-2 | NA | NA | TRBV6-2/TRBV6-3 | TGTGCCAGCAGTTACCCTTTCAGGCAATCCGGGGAGCTGTTTTTT | CASSYPFRQSGELFF
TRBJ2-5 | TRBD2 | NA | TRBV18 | TGTGCCAGCTCACCAGCGGGAGAAGAGACCCAGTACTTC | CASSPAGEETQYF
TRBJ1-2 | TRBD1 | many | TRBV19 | TGTGCCAGTATAGAGGGGACAGGGCTTAACTATGGCTACACCTTC | CASIEGTGLNYGYTF
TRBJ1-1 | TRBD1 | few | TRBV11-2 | TGTGCCAGCAGCTTAGATCGCGGACAGGGGTTGACTGAAGCTTTCTTT | CASSLDRGQGLTEAFF